The clone carrying this T cell receptor beta chain was seen ten or more times. TCRdb ran MiXCR on the reads and lists one entry per CDR3 protein. The repertoire has some 220,000 distinct CDR3 sequences, approximately 7% of them found once; the top ten carry about 6%. These data originate in a study of T cell repertoires in cytomegalovirus infection. This CDR3 comprises 14 residues. Germline V gene lookup returns CDR1 MNHEY and CDR2 SVGEGT. V lost 6 bases, J lost 1 base, and 12 bases lay in between. Sequenced input: PBMCs. The chain links TRBV6-2 or TRBV6-3 to TRBJ1-1; perhaps TRBD1 as D (5 bases). The TCR sequence derives from a human donor in good health (CMV status not recorded). Some clones in this sample may be carry-over from other donors' samples. The CDR3, as DNA: TGTGCCAGCAGGGCCGGGACGGCGAACACTGAAGCTTTCTTT. Protein sequence: CASRAGTANTEAFF.